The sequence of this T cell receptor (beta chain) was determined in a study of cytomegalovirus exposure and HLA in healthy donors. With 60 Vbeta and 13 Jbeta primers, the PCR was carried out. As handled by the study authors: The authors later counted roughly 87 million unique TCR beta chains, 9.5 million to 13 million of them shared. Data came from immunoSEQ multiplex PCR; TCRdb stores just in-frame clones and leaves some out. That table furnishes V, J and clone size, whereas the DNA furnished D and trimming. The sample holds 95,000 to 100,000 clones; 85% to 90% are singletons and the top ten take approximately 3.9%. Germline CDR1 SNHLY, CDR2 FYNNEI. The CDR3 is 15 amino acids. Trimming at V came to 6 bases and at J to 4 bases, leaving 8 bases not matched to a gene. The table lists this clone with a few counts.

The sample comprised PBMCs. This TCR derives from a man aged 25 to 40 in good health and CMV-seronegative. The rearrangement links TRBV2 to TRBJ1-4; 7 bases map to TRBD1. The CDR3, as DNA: TGTGCCAGCAGGGCACCGGGACAGCTTAATGAAAAACTGTTTTTT. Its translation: CASRAPGQLNEKLFF.